This T cell receptor (beta chain) came from a study of PD-1 blockade in classical Hodgkin lymphoma. The CDR3 covers 11 residues. Germline loops: CDR1 MNHNY, CDR2 SVGAGI (reference sequence). The V end was cut by 11 bases, the J end by 1 base, with 8 bases between. The protocol was immunoSEQ multiplex PCR, while the TCRdb copy is restricted to in-frame clones and leaves out a portion. This sample has 20,000 to 25,000 clones; approximately 91% occur once, and the top ten carry roughly 0.43%. Time point reported: newly diagnosed, previously untreated cHL patient sample. The authors purified CD4+ T cells from thawed PBMCs by magnetic negative selection.

The sequenced sample consisted of CD4+ T cells from blood. The receptor's source is a human donor with classical Hodgkin lymphoma. V gene TRBV6-6 combines with J gene TRBJ1-1; no reliable D call. The CDR3 sequence is CASVGNTEAFF. CDR3 sequence (DNA): TGTGCCTCCGTAGGGAACACTGAAGCTTTCTTT.